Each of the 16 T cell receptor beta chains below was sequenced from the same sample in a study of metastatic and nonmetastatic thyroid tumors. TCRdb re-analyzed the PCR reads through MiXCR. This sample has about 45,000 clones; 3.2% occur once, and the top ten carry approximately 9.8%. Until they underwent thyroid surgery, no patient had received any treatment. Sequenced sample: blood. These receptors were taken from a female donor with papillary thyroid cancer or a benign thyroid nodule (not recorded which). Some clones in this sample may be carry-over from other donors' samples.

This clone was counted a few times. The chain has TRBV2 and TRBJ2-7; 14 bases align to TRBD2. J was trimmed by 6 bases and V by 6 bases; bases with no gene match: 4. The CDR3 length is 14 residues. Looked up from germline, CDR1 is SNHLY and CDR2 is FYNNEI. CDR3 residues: CASRTGTSGSEQYF. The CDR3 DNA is TGTGCCAGCAGAACCGGGACTAGCGGGAGCGAGCAGTACTTC.

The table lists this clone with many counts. The CDR3 DNA follows: TGTGCCAGCAGTTTAAGTACCCCAGATACGCAGTATTTT. Its protein product is CASSLSTPDTQYF. The chain carries TRBV12-3 or TRBV12-4 and TRBJ2-3; no reliable D call. Trimming stripped 2 bases from V and 4 bases from J, with 7 bases between. The CDR3 is 13 residues long.

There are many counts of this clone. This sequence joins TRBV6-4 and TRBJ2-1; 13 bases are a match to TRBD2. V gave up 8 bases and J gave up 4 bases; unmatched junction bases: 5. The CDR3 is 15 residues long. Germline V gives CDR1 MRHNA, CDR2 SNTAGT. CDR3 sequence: CASGTSGMGYNEQFF. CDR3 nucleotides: TGTGCCAGCGGGACTAGCGGGATGGGGTACAATGAGCAGTTCTTC.

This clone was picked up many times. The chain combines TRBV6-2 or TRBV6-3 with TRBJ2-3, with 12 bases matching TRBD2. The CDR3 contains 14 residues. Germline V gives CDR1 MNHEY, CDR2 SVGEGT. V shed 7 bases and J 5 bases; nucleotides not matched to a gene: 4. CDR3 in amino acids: CASTPSGRGDTQYF. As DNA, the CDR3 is TGTGCCAGCACTCCTAGCGGGAGGGGAGATACGCAGTATTTT.

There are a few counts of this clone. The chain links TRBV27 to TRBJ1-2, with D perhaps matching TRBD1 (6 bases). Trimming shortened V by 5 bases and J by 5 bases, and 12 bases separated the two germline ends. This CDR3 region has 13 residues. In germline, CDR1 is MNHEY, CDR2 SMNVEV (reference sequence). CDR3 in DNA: TGTGCCAGCAGTAGGCAGGGGAAATATGGCTACACCTTC. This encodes CASSRQGKYGYTF.

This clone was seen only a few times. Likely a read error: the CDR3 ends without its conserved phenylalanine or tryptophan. The CDR3 region is CASRLTGGADTQHI. The CDR3 DNA follows: TGTGCCAGCAGATTGACAGGCGGGGCAGATACGCAGCATATT. The chain combines TRBV6-2 or TRBV6-3 with TRBJ2-3; D possibly corresponds to TRBD1 (6 bases). The end of the DNA fits TRBJ1-5 better, so the J call may be wrong. The CDR3 loop spans 14 amino acids. CDR1 is MNHEY and CDR2 is SVGEGT in the germline V gene.

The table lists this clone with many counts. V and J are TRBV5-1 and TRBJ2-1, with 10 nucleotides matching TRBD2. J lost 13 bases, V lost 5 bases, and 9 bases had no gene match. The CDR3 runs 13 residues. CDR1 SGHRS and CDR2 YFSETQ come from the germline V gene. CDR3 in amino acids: CASSLAGDYVQFF. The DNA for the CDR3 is TGCGCCAGCAGTCTAGCGGGAGACTATGTACAGTTCTTC.

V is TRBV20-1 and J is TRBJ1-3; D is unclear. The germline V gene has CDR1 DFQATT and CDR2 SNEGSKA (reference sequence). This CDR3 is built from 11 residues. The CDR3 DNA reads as TGCAGCTCACGGGTTGGAAACACCATATATTTT. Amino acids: CSSRVGNTIYF.

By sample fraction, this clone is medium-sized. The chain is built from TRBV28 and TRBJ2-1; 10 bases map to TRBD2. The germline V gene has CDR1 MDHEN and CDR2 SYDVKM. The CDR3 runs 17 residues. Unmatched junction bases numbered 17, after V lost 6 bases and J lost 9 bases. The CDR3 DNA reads TGTGCCAGCAGCTACAACCCTGGGGCTAGCGGGAGCAGTGAGCAGTTCTTC. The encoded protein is CASSYNPGASGSSEQFF.

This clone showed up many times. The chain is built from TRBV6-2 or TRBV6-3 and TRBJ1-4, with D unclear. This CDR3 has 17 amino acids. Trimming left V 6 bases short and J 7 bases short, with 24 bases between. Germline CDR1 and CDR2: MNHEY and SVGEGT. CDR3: CASRPALGTRGPEKLFF. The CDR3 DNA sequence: TGTGCCAGCAGACCCGCCTTAGGAACCCGAGGACCTGAAAAACTGTTTTTT.

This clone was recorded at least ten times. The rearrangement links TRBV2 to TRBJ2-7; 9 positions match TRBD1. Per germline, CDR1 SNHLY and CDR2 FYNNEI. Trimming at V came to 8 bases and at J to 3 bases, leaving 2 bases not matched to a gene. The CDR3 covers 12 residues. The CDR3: CASGTGNYEQYF. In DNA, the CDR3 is TGTGCCAGCGGGACAGGGAACTACGAGCAGTACTTC.

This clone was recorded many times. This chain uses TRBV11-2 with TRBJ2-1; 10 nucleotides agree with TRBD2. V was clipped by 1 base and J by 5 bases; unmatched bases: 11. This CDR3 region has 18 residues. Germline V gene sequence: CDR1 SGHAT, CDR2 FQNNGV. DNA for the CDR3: TGTGCCAGCAGCTTAGGTAGTCTAGCGGGAGTACCCGACAATGAGCAGTTCTTC. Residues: CASSLGSLAGVPDNEQFF. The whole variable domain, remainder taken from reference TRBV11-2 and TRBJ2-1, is EAGVAQSPRYKIIEKRQSVAFWCNPISGHATLYWYQQILGQGPKLLIQFQNNGVVDDSQLPKDRFSAERLKGVDSTLKIQPAKLEDSAVYLCASSLGSLAGVPDNEQFFGPGTRLTVL.

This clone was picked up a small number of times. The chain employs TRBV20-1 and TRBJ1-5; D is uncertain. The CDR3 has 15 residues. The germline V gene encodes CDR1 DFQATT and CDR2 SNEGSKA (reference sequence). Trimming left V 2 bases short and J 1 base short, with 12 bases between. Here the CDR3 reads CSARYGIDSNQPQHF. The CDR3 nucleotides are TGCAGTGCTAGATACGGGATCGACAGCAATCAGCCCCAGCATTTT.

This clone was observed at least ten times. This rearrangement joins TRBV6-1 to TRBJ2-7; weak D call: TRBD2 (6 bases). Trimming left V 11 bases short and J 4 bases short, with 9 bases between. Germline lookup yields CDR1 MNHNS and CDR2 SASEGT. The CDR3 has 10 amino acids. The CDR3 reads CAGGEYEQYF. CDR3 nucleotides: TGTGCCGGAGGGGAATACGAGCAGTACTTC.

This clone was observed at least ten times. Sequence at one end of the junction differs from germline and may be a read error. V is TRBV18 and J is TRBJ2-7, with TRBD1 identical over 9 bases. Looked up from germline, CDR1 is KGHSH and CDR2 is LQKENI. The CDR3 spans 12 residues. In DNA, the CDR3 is TGTGCCAGCTCAGCCGGGACAGGGAGTGAGCACTTC. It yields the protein CASSAGTGSEHF.

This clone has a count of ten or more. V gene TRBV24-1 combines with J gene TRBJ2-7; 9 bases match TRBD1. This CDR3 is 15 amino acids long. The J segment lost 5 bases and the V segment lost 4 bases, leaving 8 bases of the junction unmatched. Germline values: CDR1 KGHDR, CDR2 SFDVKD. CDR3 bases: TGTGCCACCAGTGAATCGGGGGGACAGGGCCACGAGCAGTACTTC. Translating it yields CATSESGGQGHEQYF.